Below, 3 T cell receptor beta chains from the same sample are listed, as sequenced in a study of control samples from healthy donors and cancer patients. Method: immunoSEQ multiplex PCR; TCRdb's copy keeps in-frame clones and lacks some. The data hold about 120,000 clones, with around 87% observed a single time. The sequencing sample was made of blood. These receptors came from a man in his 60s in good health.

V gene TRBV7-9 combines with J gene TRBJ1-3, with D hard to call. Trimming left V 5 bases short and J 0 bases short, with 8 bases between. Germline CDR1 is SEHNR and CDR2 is FQNEAQ (reference sequence). CDR3 length: 14 residues. In nucleotides, the CDR3 is TGTGCCAGCAGCACGCGAGACTCTGGAAACACCATATATTTT. As protein: CASSTRDSGNTIYF.

The genes are TRBV19 and TRBJ1-5; D is unclear. The CDR3 contains 12 residues. Looked up from germline, CDR1 is LNHDA and CDR2 is SQIVND (reference sequence). Trimming stripped 1 base from V and 5 bases from J, with 3 bases between. The CDR3 reads CASSIGYQPQHF. The CDR3 coding sequence is TGTGCCAGTAGTATAGGATATCAGCCCCAGCATTTT.

The chain is built from TRBV7-8 and TRBJ2-7; no firm D call. CDR1 and CDR2 from the germline V gene are SGHVS and FQNEAQ. The CDR3 has 13 amino acids. V shed 8 bases and J shed 3 bases, with 14 bases lying between them. For the CDR3, the DNA is TGTGCCAGCTCCCTTGGTGCAGACTACGAGCAGTACTTC. Protein sequence: CASSLGADYEQYF.